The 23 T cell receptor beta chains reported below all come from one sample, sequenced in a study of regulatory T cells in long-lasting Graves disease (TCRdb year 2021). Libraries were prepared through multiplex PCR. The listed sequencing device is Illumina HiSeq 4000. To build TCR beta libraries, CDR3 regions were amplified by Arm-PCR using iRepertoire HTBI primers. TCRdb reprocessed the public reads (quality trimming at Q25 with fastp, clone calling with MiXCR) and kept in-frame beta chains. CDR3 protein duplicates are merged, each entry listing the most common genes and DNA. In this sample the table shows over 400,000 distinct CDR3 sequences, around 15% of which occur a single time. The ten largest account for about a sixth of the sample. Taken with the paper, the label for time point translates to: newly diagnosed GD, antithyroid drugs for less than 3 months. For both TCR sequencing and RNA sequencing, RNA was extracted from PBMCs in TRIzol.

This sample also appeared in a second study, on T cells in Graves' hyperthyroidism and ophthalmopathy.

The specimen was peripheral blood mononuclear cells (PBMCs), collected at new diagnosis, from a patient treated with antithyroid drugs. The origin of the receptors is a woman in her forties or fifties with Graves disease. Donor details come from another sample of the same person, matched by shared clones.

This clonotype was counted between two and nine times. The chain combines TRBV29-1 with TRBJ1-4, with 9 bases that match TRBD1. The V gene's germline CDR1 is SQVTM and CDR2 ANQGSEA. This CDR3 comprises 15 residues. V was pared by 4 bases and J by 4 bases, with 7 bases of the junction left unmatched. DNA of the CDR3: TGCAGCGTTGTGTTACAGGGGGCGGGTAATGAAAAACTGTTTTTT. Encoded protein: CSVVLQGAGNEKLFF.

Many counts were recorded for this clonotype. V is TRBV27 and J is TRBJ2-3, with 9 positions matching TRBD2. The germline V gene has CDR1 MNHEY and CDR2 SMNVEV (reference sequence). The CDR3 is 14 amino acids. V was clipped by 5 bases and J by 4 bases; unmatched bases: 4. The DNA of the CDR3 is TGTGCCAGCAGTAAGCGGGAGGCGGCAGATACGCAGTATTTT. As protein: CASSKREAADTQYF.

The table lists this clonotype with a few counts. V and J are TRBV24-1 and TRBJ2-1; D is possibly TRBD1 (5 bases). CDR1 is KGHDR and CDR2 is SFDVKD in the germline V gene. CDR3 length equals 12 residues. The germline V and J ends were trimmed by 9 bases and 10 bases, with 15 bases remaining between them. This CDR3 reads CATLGHQDEQFF. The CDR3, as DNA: TGTGCCACCTTAGGACATCAGGACGAGCAGTTCTTC.

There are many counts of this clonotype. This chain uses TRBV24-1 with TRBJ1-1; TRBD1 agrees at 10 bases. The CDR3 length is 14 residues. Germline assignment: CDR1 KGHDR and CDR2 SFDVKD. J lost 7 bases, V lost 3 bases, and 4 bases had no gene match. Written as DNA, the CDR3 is TGTGCCACCAGTGATGGGACAGGGGCGAATGAAGCTTTCTTT. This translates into CATSDGTGANEAFF.

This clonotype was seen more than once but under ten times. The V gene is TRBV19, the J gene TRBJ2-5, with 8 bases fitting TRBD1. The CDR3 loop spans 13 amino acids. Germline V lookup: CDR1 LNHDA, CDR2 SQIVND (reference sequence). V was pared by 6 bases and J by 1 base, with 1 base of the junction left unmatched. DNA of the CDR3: TGTGCCAGTAGGGACAGGGCCCAAGAGACCCAGTACTTC. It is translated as CASRDRAQETQYF.

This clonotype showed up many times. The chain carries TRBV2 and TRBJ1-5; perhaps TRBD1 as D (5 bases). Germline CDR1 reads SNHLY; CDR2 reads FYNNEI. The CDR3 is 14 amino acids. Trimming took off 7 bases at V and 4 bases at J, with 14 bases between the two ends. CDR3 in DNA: TGTGCCAGCACCATGGGGACCCAGAATCAGCCCCAGCATTTT. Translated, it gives CASTMGTQNQPQHF.

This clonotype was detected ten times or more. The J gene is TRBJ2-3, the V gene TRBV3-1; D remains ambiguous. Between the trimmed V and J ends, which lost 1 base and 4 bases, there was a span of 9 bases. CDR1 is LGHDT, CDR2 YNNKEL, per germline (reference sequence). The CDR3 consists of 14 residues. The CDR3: CASSQVDGADTQYF. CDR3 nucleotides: TGTGCCAGCAGCCAAGTTGACGGTGCAGATACGCAGTATTTT.

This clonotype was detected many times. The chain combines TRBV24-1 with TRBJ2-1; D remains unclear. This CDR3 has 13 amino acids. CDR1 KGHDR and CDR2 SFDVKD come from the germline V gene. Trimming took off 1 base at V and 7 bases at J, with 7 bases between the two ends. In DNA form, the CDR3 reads TGTGCCACCAGTGATTTCCCCGAGAATGAGCAGTTCTTC. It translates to CATSDFPENEQFF.

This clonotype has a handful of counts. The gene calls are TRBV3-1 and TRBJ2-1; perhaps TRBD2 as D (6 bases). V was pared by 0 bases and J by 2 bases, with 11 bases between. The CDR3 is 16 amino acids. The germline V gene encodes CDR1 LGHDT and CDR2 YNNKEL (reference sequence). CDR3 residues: CASSQDGGLTYNEQFF. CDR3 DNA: TGTGCCAGCAGCCAAGATGGGGGACTTACCTACAATGAGCAGTTCTTC.

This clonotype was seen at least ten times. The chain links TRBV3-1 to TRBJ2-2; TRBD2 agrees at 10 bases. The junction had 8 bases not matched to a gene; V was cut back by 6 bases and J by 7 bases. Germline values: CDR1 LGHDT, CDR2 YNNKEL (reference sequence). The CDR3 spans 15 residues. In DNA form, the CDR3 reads TGTGCCAGCAGTCGGAGCCTAGCGGGAGACGGGGAGCTGTTTTTT. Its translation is CASSRSLAGDGELFF.

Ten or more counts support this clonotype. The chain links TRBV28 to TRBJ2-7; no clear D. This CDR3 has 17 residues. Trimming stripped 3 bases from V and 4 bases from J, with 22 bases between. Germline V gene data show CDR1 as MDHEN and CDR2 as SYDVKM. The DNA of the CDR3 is TGTGCCAGCAGTTTTCTTTCTAGGGCCAGTGACGAGTACGAGCAGTACTTC. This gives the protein CASSFLSRASDEYEQYF.

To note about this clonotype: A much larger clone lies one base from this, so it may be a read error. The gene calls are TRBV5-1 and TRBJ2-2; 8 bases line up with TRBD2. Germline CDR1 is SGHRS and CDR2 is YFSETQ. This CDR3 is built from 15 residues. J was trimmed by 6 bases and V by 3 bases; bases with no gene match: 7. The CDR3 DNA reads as TGCGCCAGCAGCTCCGGGGGGGCGGGCGCCGGGGAGCTGTTTTTT. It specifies CASSSGGAGAGELFF.

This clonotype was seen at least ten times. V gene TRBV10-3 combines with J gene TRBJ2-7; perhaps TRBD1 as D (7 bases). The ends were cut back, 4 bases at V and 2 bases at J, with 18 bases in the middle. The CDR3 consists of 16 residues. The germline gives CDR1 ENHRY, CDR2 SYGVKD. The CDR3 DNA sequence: TGTGCCATCAGTGCCCTAGGACAGGCGGGGCCCTACGAGCAGTACTTC. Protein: CAISALGQAGPYEQYF.

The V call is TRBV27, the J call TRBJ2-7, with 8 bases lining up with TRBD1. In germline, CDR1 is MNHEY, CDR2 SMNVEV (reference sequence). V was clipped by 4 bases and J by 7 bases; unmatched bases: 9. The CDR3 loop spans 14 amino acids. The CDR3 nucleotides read TGTGCCAGCAGTTCAGATTGGACAGGGAGAGAGCAGTACTTC. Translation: CASSSDWTGREQYF.

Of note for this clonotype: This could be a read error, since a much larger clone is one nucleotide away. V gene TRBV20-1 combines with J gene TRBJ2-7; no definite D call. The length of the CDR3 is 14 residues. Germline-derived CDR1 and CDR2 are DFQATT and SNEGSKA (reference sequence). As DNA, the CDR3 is TGCAGTGCTCATAACGAGCTCTCCACCTACAAGCAGTACTTC. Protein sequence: CSAHNELSTYKQYF.

The CDR3 DNA reads as TGCAGTGTCGAAGGCGGGAGGTACGCTGGGGAGCAGTACTTC. Translating it yields CSVEGGRYAGEQYF. The chain has TRBV29-1 and TRBJ2-7; TRBD2 agrees at 8 bases. The CDR3 covers 14 residues. Germline CDR1 SQVTM, CDR2 ANQGSEA.

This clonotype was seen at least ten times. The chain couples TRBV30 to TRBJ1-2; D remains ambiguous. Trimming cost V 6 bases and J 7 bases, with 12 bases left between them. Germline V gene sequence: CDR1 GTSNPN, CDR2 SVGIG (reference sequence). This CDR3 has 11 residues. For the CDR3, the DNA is TGTGCCTGTCGCGGGAGGGCTGGCTACACCTTC. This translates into CACRGRAGYTF.

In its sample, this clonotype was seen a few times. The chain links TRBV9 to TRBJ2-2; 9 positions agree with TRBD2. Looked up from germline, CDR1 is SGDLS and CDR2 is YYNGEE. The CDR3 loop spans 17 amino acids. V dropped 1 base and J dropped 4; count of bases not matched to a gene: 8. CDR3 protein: CASSVNQREAGTGELFF. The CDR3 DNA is TGTGCCAGCAGCGTAAATCAGCGGGAGGCCGGCACCGGGGAGCTGTTTTTT.

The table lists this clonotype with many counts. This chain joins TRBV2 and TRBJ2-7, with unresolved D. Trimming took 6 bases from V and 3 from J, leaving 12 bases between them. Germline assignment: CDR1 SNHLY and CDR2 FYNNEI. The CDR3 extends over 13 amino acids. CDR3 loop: CASSANGYYEQYF. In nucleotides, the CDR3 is TGTGCCAGCAGCGCGAACGGTTACTACGAGCAGTACTTC.

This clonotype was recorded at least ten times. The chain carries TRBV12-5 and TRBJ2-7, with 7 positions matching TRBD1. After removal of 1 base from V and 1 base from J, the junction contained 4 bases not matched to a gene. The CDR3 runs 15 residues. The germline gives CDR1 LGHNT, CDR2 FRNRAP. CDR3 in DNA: TGTGCTAGTGGTTTGGAGGTGACAGGGTCCTACGAGCAGTACTTC. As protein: CASGLEVTGSYEQYF.

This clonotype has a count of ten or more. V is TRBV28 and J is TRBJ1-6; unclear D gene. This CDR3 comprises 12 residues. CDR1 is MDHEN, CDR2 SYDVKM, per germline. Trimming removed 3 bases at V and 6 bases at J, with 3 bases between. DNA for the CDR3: TGTGCCAGCAGTTTCGGTAATTCACCCCTCCACTTT. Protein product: CASSFGNSPLHF.

The CDR3 is CSARDGGTNAYEQYF. As DNA, the CDR3 is TGCAGTGCTAGAGATGGTGGGACAAATGCCTACGAGCAGTACTTC. The gene calls are TRBV20-1 and TRBJ2-7, with a possible D match to TRBD1 (6 bases). Germline CDR1 and CDR2: DFQATT and SNEGSKA (reference sequence). The CDR3 totals 15 residues. V gave up 0 bases and J gave up 2 bases, with 14 bases separating them.

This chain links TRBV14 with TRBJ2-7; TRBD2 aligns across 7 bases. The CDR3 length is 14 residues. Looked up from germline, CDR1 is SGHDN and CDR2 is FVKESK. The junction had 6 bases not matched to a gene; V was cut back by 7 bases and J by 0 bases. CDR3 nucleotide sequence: TGTGCCAGCAACCGAGCGGGGATCTCCTACGAGCAGTACTTC. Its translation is CASNRAGISYEQYF. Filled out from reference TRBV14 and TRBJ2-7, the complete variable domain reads EAGVTQFPSHSVIEKGQTVTLRCDPISGHDNLYWYRRVMGKEIKFLLHFVKESKQDESGMPNNRFLAERTGGTYSTLKVQPAELEDSGVYFCASNRAGISYEQYFGPGTRLTVT.